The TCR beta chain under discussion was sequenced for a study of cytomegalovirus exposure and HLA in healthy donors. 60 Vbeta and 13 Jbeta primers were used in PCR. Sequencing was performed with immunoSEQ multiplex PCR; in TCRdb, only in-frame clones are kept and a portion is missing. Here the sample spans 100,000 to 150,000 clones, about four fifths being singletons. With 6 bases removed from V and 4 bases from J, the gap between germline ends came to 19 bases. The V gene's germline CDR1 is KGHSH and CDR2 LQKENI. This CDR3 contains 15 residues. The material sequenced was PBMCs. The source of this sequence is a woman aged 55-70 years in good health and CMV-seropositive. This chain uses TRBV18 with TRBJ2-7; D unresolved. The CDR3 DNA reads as TGTGCCAGCTCGCGCCTCGGGTCGATTCCGTACGAGCAGTACTTC. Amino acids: CASSRLGSIPYEQYF.